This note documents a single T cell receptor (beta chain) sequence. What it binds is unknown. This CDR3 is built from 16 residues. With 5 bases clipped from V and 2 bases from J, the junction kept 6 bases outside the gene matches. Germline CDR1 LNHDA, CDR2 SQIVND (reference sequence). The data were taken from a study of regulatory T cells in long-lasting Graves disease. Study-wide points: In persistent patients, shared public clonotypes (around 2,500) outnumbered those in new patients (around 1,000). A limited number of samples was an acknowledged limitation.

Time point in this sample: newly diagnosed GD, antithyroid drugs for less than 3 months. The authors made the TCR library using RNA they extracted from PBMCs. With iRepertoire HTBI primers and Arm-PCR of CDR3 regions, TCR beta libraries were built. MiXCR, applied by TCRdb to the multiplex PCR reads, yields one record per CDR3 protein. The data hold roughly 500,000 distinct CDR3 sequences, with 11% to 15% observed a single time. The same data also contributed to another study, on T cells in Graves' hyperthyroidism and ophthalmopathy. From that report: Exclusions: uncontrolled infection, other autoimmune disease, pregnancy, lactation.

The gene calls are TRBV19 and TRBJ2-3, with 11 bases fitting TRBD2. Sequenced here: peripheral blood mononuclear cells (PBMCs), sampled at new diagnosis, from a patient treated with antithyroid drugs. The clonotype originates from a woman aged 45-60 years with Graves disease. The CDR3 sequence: CASSLMGLADTDTQYF. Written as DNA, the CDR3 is TGTGCCAGTAGTCTAATGGGACTAGCGGACACAGATACGCAGTATTTT.